This TCR beta chain was observed in a study of CD8 T cells in ankylosing spondylitis. This clonotype was seen a few times. Its antigen is unidentified. Trimming took off 5 bases at V and 2 bases at J, with 17 bases between the two ends. In germline, CDR1 is MNHNS, CDR2 SASEGT. This CDR3 comprises 16 residues. Quantitative molecular-barcoded 5'-RACE generated the TCR beta libraries. TCRdb reprocessed the 5' RACE reads with MiXCR, giving one entry per CDR3 protein. Among approximately 350,000 distinct CDR3 sequences, 14% to 15% were seen once, and the ten largest hold 0.9% to 1.2%. General study findings and limits: As reported, disease-linked clones showed significant enrichment in matched ankylosing spondylitis synovial fluid.

Sequenced material: blood, either unsorted or a sorted T cell fraction (not recorded which). The chain joins TRBV6-1 to TRBJ2-3; D is possibly TRBD1 (5 bases). The clonotype was recovered from a male donor with ankylosing spondylitis or in good health (not recorded which). The CDR3 sequence: CASSRPSWGLTDTQYF. The DNA of the CDR3 is TGTGCCAGCAGTCGCCCTTCGTGGGGCCTCACAGATACGCAGTATTTT.